This T cell receptor (beta chain) was obtained from a study of neurological immune-mediated disorders. In its sample, this clonotype was seen many times. What it binds is not known. The cDNA was produced through 5'RACE with 10-nucleotide random UMIs. TCRdb passed the 5' RACE reads through MiXCR, listing each CDR3 protein once. The repertoire includes around 69,000 distinct CDR3 sequences, roughly 4.5% of them detected once, and less than 8% sits in the top ten. The starting material, 2 million PBMCs stored at -80 C, gave rise to the unsorted libraries. Study conclusions and caveats: While HTLV-1-associated myelopathy showed the greatest TCR clonal expansion, multiple sclerosis showed the least, falling below healthy controls.

V lost 8 bases to trimming and J lost 1 base; unmatched junction nucleotides: 2. Germline lookup yields CDR1 MNHEY and CDR2 SMNVEV (reference sequence). This CDR3 contains 12 residues. This clonotype was sampled from a man aged 25 to 45 with multiple sclerosis. V usage is TRBV27 and J usage is TRBJ2-7; TRBD1 aligns across 7 bases. The sample comprised PBMCs. The CDR3 nucleotides read TGTGCCAGCCGGGACAGTTCCTACGAGCAGTACTTC. Translated: CASRDSSYEQYF.